Below are 5 T cell receptor beta chains sequenced from a single sample in a study of blood T cells in healthy people across ages. The use of a sample-barcoded 5' primer and a J-beta primer mix characterized a second PCR of 7 to 11 cycles. TCRdb redid the calling of the 5' RACE reads with MiXCR, one entry per CDR3 protein. The data contain hundreds of thousands of distinct CDR3 sequences, roughly 44% of them singletons. Material: blood. The receptors originated from a man aged 55-75 years in good health.

This clonotype has only a few counts. This chain links TRBV7-8 with TRBJ1-6; unclear D gene. The germline gives CDR1 SGHVS, CDR2 FQNEAQ. V lost 4 bases to trimming and J lost 7 bases, with 14 bases between them. This CDR3 comprises 15 residues. CDR3 coding DNA: TGTGCCAGCAGCTCCGGGCAGCAAATAAATTCACCCCTCCACTTT. Translation gives CASSSGQQINSPLHF.

The V call is TRBV29-1, the J call TRBJ1-5, with D possibly matching TRBD1 (5 bases). V gave up 4 bases and J gave up 5 bases, with 12 bases separating them. The germline V gene encodes CDR1 SQVTM and CDR2 ANQGSEA. The CDR3 extends over 13 amino acids. The CDR3 bases are TGCAGCGTTGCGCAGGGTGTTGATCAGCCCCAGCATTTT. This codes for CSVAQGVDQPQHF.

The chain couples TRBV9 to TRBJ2-3, with TRBD1 as a possible D gene (8 bases). The V gene lost 3 bases and the J gene lost 0 bases, with 17 bases spanning the gap. From germline, CDR1 is SGDLS and CDR2 YYNGEE. CDR3 length: 17 residues. The CDR3 bases are TGTGCCAGCAGCGACCCAGGACAGGGAGGGAGCACAGATACGCAGTATTTT. Residues: CASSDPGQGGSTDTQYF. Combining the CDR3 with reference TRBV9 and TRBJ2-3 gives the whole variable domain DSGVTQTPKHLITATGQRVTLRCSPRSGDLSVYWYQQSLDQGLQFLIQYYNGEERAKGNILERFSAQQFPDLHSELNLSSLELGDSALYFCASSDPGQGGSTDTQYFGPGTRLTVL.

This clonotype showed up just a few times. CDR3 in DNA: TGCAGTGCTAGAGGTCGGGACAGGACAACCTACGAGCAGTACTTC. This gives the protein CSARGRDRTTYEQYF. The gene calls are TRBV20-1 and TRBJ2-5, with TRBD1 matching 8 bases. The end of the DNA is better explained by TRBJ2-7, so the J call may be wrong. This CDR3 contains 15 residues. Germline CDR1 DFQATT, CDR2 SNEGSKA (reference sequence).

The rearrangement joins TRBV20-1 to TRBJ1-5; 8 nucleotides align to TRBD1. The CDR3 runs to 15 residues. The V gene end was trimmed by 4 bases and the J gene end by 2 bases; junction bases not matched to a gene: 7. Germline V gene lookup returns CDR1 DFQATT and CDR2 SNEGSKA (reference sequence). CDR3 amino acids: CSATDRESGNQPQHF. The CDR3 DNA reads TGCAGTGCTACGGACAGGGAAAGTGGCAATCAGCCCCAGCATTTT.